This T cell receptor (beta chain) was observed in a study of a mutant IDH1 vaccine in newly diagnosed glioma. Study as a whole: Earlier care involved radiotherapy, temozolomide, or both, and the majority received both.

A remark on this clone: Its antigen remains unknown.

Generated by immunoSEQ multiplex PCR, the TCRdb table keeps only in-frame clones and is missing some. The table lists some 48,000 clones, around four fifths of them singletons, with approximately 6.3% in the top ten. The time point is: week 35, safety follow-up. Every vaccine dose comprised 300 ug of mutant IDH1 20-mer peptide plus topical imiquimod. Eight vaccinations went to patients in weeks 1, 3, 5, 7, 11, 15, 19, 23. The sample in question was PBMCs, obtained from a glioma patient whose treatment included an IDH1 peptide vaccine. This clonotype was obtained from a man aged 40-55 years with glioma.

CDR3 residues: CASNSRGSGAYEQYF. Written as DNA, the CDR3 is TGTGCCAGTAACTCACGGGGATCGGGCGCCTACGAGCAGTACTTC. This chain joins TRBV5-6 and TRBJ2-7, with D possibly being TRBD2 (5 bases). The CDR3 loop spans 15 amino acids. The germline V and J ends were trimmed by 8 bases and 2 bases, with 20 bases remaining between them. CDR1 SGHDT and CDR2 YYEEEE come from the germline V gene. Together with reference TRBV5-6 and TRBJ2-7, the CDR3 gives the full variable domain: DAGVTQSPTHLIKTRGQQVTLRCSPKSGHDTVSWYQQALGQGPQFIFQYYEEEERQRGNFPDRFSGHQFPNYSSELNVNALLLGDSALYLCASNSRGSGAYEQYFGPGTRLTVT.